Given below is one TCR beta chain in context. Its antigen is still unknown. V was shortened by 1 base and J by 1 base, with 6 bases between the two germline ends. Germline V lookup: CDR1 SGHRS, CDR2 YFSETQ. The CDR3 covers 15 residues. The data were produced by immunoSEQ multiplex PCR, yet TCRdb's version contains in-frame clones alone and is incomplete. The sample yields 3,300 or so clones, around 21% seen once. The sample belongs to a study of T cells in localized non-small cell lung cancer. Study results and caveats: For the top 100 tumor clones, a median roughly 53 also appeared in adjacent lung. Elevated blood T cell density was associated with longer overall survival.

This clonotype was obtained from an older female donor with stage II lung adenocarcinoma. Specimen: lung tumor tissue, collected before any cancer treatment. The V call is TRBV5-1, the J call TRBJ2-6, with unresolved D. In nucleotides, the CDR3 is TGCGCCAGCAGCTTGAACCCTTCTGGGGCCAACGTCCTGACTTTC. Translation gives CASSLNPSGANVLTF.